Presented here are 20 T cell receptor beta chains from one specimen sequenced in a study of neoadjuvant nivolumab and ipilimumab in lung cancer. Here immunoSEQ multiplex PCR was the method, and the copy in TCRdb shows in-frame clones only, minus some. Here the sample spans approximately 23,000 clones, around 82% being singletons. Sample: peripheral blood, taken before neoadjuvant nivolumab, alone or with ipilimumab. These receptors were obtained from an adult with non-small cell lung cancer.

The chain couples TRBV7-2 to TRBJ2-7, with 8 bases identical to TRBD1. The germline CDR1 and CDR2 sequences are SGHTA and FQGNSA. J lost 7 bases, V lost 4 bases, and 12 bases had no gene match. The CDR3 is made up of 15 amino acids. CDR3 residues: CASSSPPTGGDEQYF. The CDR3 nucleotides read TGTGCCAGCAGCTCCCCACCCACAGGGGGAGATGAGCAGTACTTC.

The chain joins TRBV2 to TRBJ2-7; D is unclear. The germline V gene has CDR1 SNHLY and CDR2 FYNNEI. V dropped 6 bases and J dropped 1 base, with 10 bases sitting between them. There are 13 residues in the CDR3. CDR3 coding DNA: TGTGCCAGCAGGTTTGCGGAGTCCTACGAGCAGTACTTC. It is translated as CASRFAESYEQYF.

The chain joins TRBV6-6 to TRBJ2-7; 10 bases line up with TRBD1. The CDR3 runs to 13 residues. V was pared by 5 bases and J by 4 bases, with 2 bases of the junction left unmatched. Germline CDR1 and CDR2: MNHNY and SVGAGI (reference sequence). The CDR3: CASSPDRGYEQYF. The CDR3 coding sequence is TGTGCCAGCAGTCCGGACAGGGGGTACGAGCAGTACTTC.

V gene TRBV7-2 combines with J gene TRBJ1-2; 8 bases match TRBD1. Looked up from germline, CDR1 is SGHTA and CDR2 is FQGNSA. CDR3 length: 13 residues. With V trimmed by 3 bases and J by 7 bases, 4 bases remained unmatched. Here the CDR3 DNA reads TGTGCCAGCAGCTTGGACAGGGATGCTGGCTACACCTTC. This gives the protein CASSLDRDAGYTF.

The chain employs TRBV5-5 and TRBJ1-5; D ambiguous. Germline loops: CDR1 SGHKS, CDR2 YYEKEE (reference sequence). CDR3 length equals 13 residues. Trimming cost V 4 bases and J 7 bases, with 12 bases left between them. CDR3 in amino acids: CASSRMDGQPQHF. The CDR3 DNA reads TGTGCCAGCAGCAGAATGGACGGGCAGCCCCAGCATTTT.

The rearrangement joins TRBV28 to TRBJ1-2, with D perhaps matching TRBD1 (6 bases). Trimming stripped 6 bases from V and 0 bases from J, with 11 bases between. Germline V gene lookup returns CDR1 MDHEN and CDR2 SYDVKM. CDR3 length: 14 amino acids. In nucleotides, the CDR3 is TGTGCCAGCAGGCCGGGACACTCTAACTATGGCTACACCTTC. As protein: CASRPGHSNYGYTF.

Concerning this clone itself: Compared with germline, one end of the junction differs, possibly owing to a read error. The chain is built from TRBV11-3 and TRBJ1-1, with D possibly TRBD1 on 5 matching bases. The CDR3 has 12 amino acids. Germline V gene data show CDR1 as SGHNT and CDR2 as YENEEA. The CDR3 here is CASSLVHGGAAF. In DNA, the CDR3 is TGTGCCAGCAGCTTAGTTCATGGCGGGGCCGCATTT. Filled out from reference TRBV11-3 and TRBJ1-1, the complete variable domain reads EAGVVQSPRYKIIEKKQPVAFWCNPISGHNTLYWYLQNLGQGPELLIRYENEEAVDDSQLPKDRFSAERLKGVDSTLKIQPAELGDSAVYLCASSLVHGGAAFGQGTRLTVV.

J is TRBJ1-2 and V is TRBV7-9; D gene unclear. CDR1 and CDR2 from the germline V gene are SEHNR and FQNEAQ (reference sequence). This CDR3 comprises 15 residues. V was shortened by 5 bases and J by 2 bases, with 15 bases between the two germline ends. The CDR3 here is CASSIDAFSNYGYTF. The DNA for the CDR3 is TGTGCCAGCAGCATTGACGCCTTCTCCAACTATGGCTACACCTTC.

The chain joins TRBV11-3 to TRBJ2-2; TRBD1 matches 7 bases. Per germline, CDR1 SGHNT and CDR2 YENEEA. Germline trimming cut 5 bases from V and 4 bases from J; bases unmatched to any gene: 7. The CDR3 contains 15 residues. The chain's CDR3 is CASSLRQGSTGELFF. Here the CDR3 DNA reads TGTGCCAGCAGCCTCCGACAGGGTAGCACCGGGGAGCTGTTTTTT.

The V gene is TRBV30, the J gene TRBJ2-5; 8 nucleotides align to TRBD2. CDR1 GTSNPN and CDR2 SVGIG come from the germline V gene (reference sequence). Trimming removed 0 bases from V and 5 bases from J; junction bases left unmatched: 5. The CDR3 consists of 14 residues. The CDR3 bases are TGTGCCTGGAGTGTAGCGGGAGAGGTGGAGACCCAGTACTTC. Translating it yields CAWSVAGEVETQYF.

The chain has TRBV6-1 and TRBJ1-5; TRBD1 might be the D (6 bases). The CDR3 is 19 amino acids. V dropped 4 bases and J dropped 4 bases, with 26 bases sitting between them. Germline CDR1 reads MNHNS; CDR2 reads SASEGT. CDR3 sequence (DNA): TGTGCCAGCAGTGGCGGCCGACGGACAGTGGGGGGATCAAATCAGCCCCAGCATTTT. Protein: CASSGGRRTVGGSNQPQHF.

The chain is built from TRBV5-1 and TRBJ2-3; TRBD1 agrees at 10 bases. The CDR3 loop spans 14 amino acids. The germline CDR1 and CDR2 sequences are SGHRS and YFSETQ. J lost 6 bases, V lost 4 bases, and 5 bases had no gene match. Written as DNA, the CDR3 is TGCGCCAGCAGCGAGGGGACAGGGGCCGATACGCAGTATTTT. The encoded protein is CASSEGTGADTQYF.

This clone was recorded once. The chain couples TRBV5-1 to TRBJ1-1; the D is unclear. The V and J ends lost 0 bases and 4 bases respectively, with 10 bases between them. The V gene's germline CDR1 is SGHRS and CDR2 YFSETQ. This CDR3 is 14 amino acids long. As DNA, the CDR3 is TGCGCCAGCAGCTTGGAACGGCTGGGCACTGAAGCTTTCTTT. Translation: CASSLERLGTEAFF.

The chain employs TRBV11-2 and TRBJ2-7; D gene unclear. Germline V gene sequence: CDR1 SGHAT, CDR2 FQNNGV. The CDR3 is made up of 11 amino acids. V was pared by 5 bases and J by 2 bases, with 4 bases between. CDR3 amino acids: CASSRTYEQYF. CDR3 bases: TGTGCCAGCAGCCGAACCTACGAGCAGTACTTC.

The gene calls are TRBV6-1 and TRBJ2-1; the match to TRBD2 covers 9 bases. The CDR3 has 16 residues. Trimming took 4 bases from V and 7 from J; bases not matched to a gene: 11. Germline V gives CDR1 MNHNS, CDR2 SASEGT. This chain's CDR3 is CASSGPGLALLNEQFF. DNA for the CDR3: TGTGCCAGCAGTGGCCCGGGACTAGCCTTATTAAATGAGCAGTTCTTC.

The chain recombines TRBV5-1 with TRBJ2-1, with 8 bases aligning to TRBD2. The V gene's germline CDR1 is SGHRS and CDR2 YFSETQ. The V and J ends lost 4 bases and 8 bases, in that order; junction bases with no gene match: 8. This CDR3 is built from 14 residues. CDR3 nucleotide sequence: TGCGCCAGCAGCCCGGGAGGGCCTGAGGATGAGCAGTTCTTC. It specifies CASSPGGPEDEQFF.

The V call is TRBV5-6, the J call TRBJ2-3, with 7 bases matching TRBD2. There are 12 residues in the CDR3. Germline V gene data show CDR1 as SGHDT and CDR2 as YYEEEE. Trimming took 0 bases from V and 15 from J; bases not matched to a gene: 7. CDR3 sequence (DNA): TGTGCCAGCAGCTTGGTAGCGGGTATGGGCTATTTT. It is translated as CASSLVAGMGYF.

This chain connects TRBV5-4 to TRBJ2-1; 12 positions agree with TRBD2. This CDR3 has 15 residues. Germline lookup yields CDR1 SGHNT and CDR2 YYREEE (reference sequence). Trimming removed 3 bases from V and 6 bases from J; junction bases left unmatched: 4. CDR3 in amino acids: CASSSGLAGGNEQFF. CDR3 in DNA: TGTGCCAGCAGCTCGGGACTAGCGGGTGGCAATGAGCAGTTCTTC.

The chain links TRBV7-2 to TRBJ2-1; D ambiguous. Trimming took off 4 bases at V and 3 bases at J, with 1 base between the two ends. Germline-derived CDR1 and CDR2 are SGHTA and FQGNSA. CDR3 size: 11 residues. CDR3: CASSYYNEQFF. The DNA of the CDR3 is TGTGCCAGCAGCTACTACAATGAGCAGTTCTTC.

The gene calls are TRBV18 and TRBJ2-7; the D gene is possibly TRBD2 (6 bases). The V gene's germline CDR1 is KGHSH and CDR2 LQKENI. This CDR3 has 15 amino acids. The V end was cut by 0 bases, the J end by 4 bases, with 13 bases between. CDR3 region: CASSPPGTAGYEQYF. In DNA form, the CDR3 reads TGTGCCAGCTCACCACCGGGGACGGCGGGATACGAGCAGTACTTC.